The sequence of this TCR beta chain was determined in a study of OX40 agonist ivuxolimab in advanced cancers. Study information: Ivuxolimab doses were 0.01, 0.1, 0.3, 1.5, 3 or 10 mg/kg every 2 weeks.

TCRdb keeps only in-frame clones here, not all; method: immunoSEQ multiplex PCR. The table records roughly 53,000 clones, about 83% of them present only once. The V and J ends lost 5 bases and 0 bases, in that order; junction bases with no gene match: 4. Germline V gene lookup returns CDR1 SGHRS and CDR2 YFSETQ. The CDR3 is 15 amino acids. Sequencing was performed on CD4+ or CD8+ T cells sorted from blood, taken in a trial of the OX40 agonist ivuxolimab. The sequence came from an adult with an advanced solid tumor such as melanoma, head and neck, liver or kidney cancer. This sequence joins TRBV5-1 and TRBJ2-7; 11 bases are shared with TRBD2. Here the CDR3 reads CASSSLAGGSYEQYF. The DNA of the CDR3 is TGCGCCAGCAGTTCTCTAGCGGGGGGCTCCTACGAGCAGTACTTC.